The rows below give T cell receptor beta chains drawn from one sample of a study of Graves' ophthalmopathy and Graves' hyperthyroidism. TCRdb reanalysed the multiplex PCR reads using MiXCR and keeps one entry per CDR3 protein. The data contain hundreds of thousands of distinct CDR3 sequences, about 24% of them singletons. The sample consisted of peripheral blood. The receptors originated from a young woman with stable Graves' hyperthyroidism. Some clones in this sample may be carry-over from other donors' samples. CDR3s include the opening cysteine and the closing phenylalanine or tryptophan. The order of the fields is V gene, D gene, J gene, CDR3 length, clone size, CDR3 protein, CDR3 DNA. The D gene is left open where the match is weak. Not every row has a clone size; where given, it reads once, few, many or a size class.

V: TRBV12-3/TRBV12-4
D: -
J: TRBJ1-5
length: 14
size: few
CDR3: CASSLDRFKKPQHF
DNA: TGTGCCAGCAGTTTGGACCGGTTTAAGAAGCCCCAGCATTTT

V: TRBV7-3
D: -
J: TRBJ1-5
length: 15
size: many
CDR3: CASSSPGASNQPQHF
DNA: TGTGCCAGCAGCTCCCCGGGGGCCAGCAATCAGCCCCAGCATTTT

V: TRBV29-1
D: -
J: TRBJ2-7
length: 14
size: many
CDR3: CSVEDSWLGYEQYF
DNA: TGCAGCGTGGAGGACAGCTGGCTGGGCTACGAGCAGTACTTC

V: TRBV29-1
D: -
J: TRBJ1-1
length: 13
size: many
CDR3: CSVGVGGITEAFF
DNA: TGCAGCGTTGGAGTTGGTGGGATCACTGAAGCTTTCTTT

V: TRBV6-5
D: -
J: TRBJ1-5
length: 15
size: -
CDR3: CASSWVEKGNQPQHF
DNA: TGTGCCAGCAGTTGGGTGGAAAAAGGCAATCAGCCCCAGCATTTT

V: TRBV6-2/TRBV6-3
D: -
J: TRBJ1-5
length: 14
size: many
CDR3: CASSLTVSNQPQHF
DNA: TGTGCCAGCAGTTTGACAGTCAGCAATCAGCCCCAGCATTTT

V: TRBV2
D: -
J: TRBJ2-7
length: 14
size: many
CDR3: CASSYPQDYYEQYF
DNA: TGTGCCAGCAGCTACCCACAGGACTACTACGAGCAGTACTTC

V: TRBV6-1
D: TRBD1
J: TRBJ2-5
length: 14
size: many
CDR3: CASTHNDRVETQYF
DNA: TGTGCCAGCACCCACAACGACAGGGTAGAGACCCAGTACTTC

V: TRBV6-1
D: -
J: TRBJ1-1
length: 12
size: many
CDR3: CASSEAWGRAFF
DNA: TGTGCCAGCAGTGAAGCTTGGGGGAGAGCTTTCTTT

V: TRBV30
D: -
J: TRBJ1-2
length: 15
size: many
CDR3: CAWSVDPWGNYGYTF
DNA: TGTGCCTGGAGTGTTGATCCTTGGGGGAACTATGGCTACACCTTC

V: TRBV10-3
D: TRBD2
J: TRBJ2-7
length: 16
size: many
CDR3: CAISEGGGAVRVSQYF
DNA: TGTGCCATCAGTGAAGGCGGGGGGGCGGTCCGTGTGTCTCAGTACTTC

V: TRBV2
D: -
J: TRBJ1-2
length: 13
size: many
CDR3: CASSVERSYGYTF
DNA: TGTGCCAGCAGTGTGGAGAGGAGCTATGGCTACACCTTC

V: TRBV18
D: -
J: TRBJ2-7
length: 14
size: -
CDR3: CASSPAAGAYEQYF
DNA: TGTGCCAGCTCACCGGCAGCAGGGGCCTACGAGCAGTACTTC

V: TRBV29-1
D: -
J: TRBJ1-1
length: 13
size: many
CDR3: CSVAESPNTEAFF
DNA: TGCAGCGTTGCGGAGTCCCCGAACACTGAAGCTTTCTTT

V: TRBV28
D: -
J: TRBJ1-6
length: 15
size: -
CDR3: CASSLDGHPNSPLHF
DNA: TGTGCCAGCAGCCTGGACGGCCATCCTAATTCACCCCTCCACTTT

V: TRBV30
D: -
J: TRBJ2-7
length: 13
size: -
CDR3: CASLQDNSYEQYF
DNA: TGTGCCTCCCTACAGGATAACTCCTACGAGCAGTACTTC